A single sample is the source of the 28 T cell receptor beta chains below, sequenced in a study of blood T cell repertoires in COVID-19. The assay was immunoSEQ multiplex PCR, and TCRdb's table has in-frame clones only and misses some. Of about 150,000 clones listed, approximately 86% were seen once; the top ten hold over 9.5%. The sample taken for sequencing was peripheral blood. These receptors originate from a woman aged 80 or older with active or convalescent COVID-19.

CDR3 loop: CASSTQRDRYTQYF. The DNA for the CDR3 is TGTGCCAGCAGCACGCAACGGGACAGGTATACCCAGTACTTC. This chain connects TRBV21-1 to TRBJ2-5; no check of the table's D call, TRBD1, against the DNA was made. TRBV21-1 corresponds to a pseudogene. The CDR3 extends over 14 amino acids.

This chain connects TRBV7-9 to TRBJ2-1, with unresolved D. This CDR3 has 12 residues. Germline V gene data show CDR1 as SEHNR and CDR2 as FQNEAQ (reference sequence). Trimming removed 5 bases at V and 8 bases at J, with 10 bases between. CDR3 amino acids: CASSPLAHEQFF. CDR3 nucleotide sequence: TGTGCCAGCAGCCCGTTAGCACATGAGCAGTTCTTC.

This rearrangement joins TRBV30 to TRBJ2-7; 8 nucleotides align to TRBD2. V lost 0 bases, J lost 5 bases, and 6 bases stayed unmatched. The germline V gene encodes CDR1 GTSNPN and CDR2 SVGIG (reference sequence). The CDR3 has 14 residues. CDR3 protein: CAWSVRGTSNEQYF. Here the CDR3 DNA reads TGTGCCTGGAGTGTACGAGGGACTAGTAACGAGCAGTACTTC.

The CDR3 sequence is CASSHERNEKLFF. The CDR3 DNA is TGTGCCAGCAGTCACGAGAGGAATGAAAAACTGTTTTTT. This sequence joins TRBV28 and TRBJ1-4; no reliable D call. Trimming cost V 5 bases and J 5 bases, with 9 bases left between them. CDR1 and CDR2 (germline): MDHEN, SYDVKM. The length of the CDR3 is 13 residues. Based on the CDR3 plus reference TRBV28 and TRBJ1-4, the full variable domain is DVKVTQSSRYLVKRTGEKVFLECVQDMDHENMFWYRQDPGLGLRLIYFSYDVKMKEKGDIPEGYSVSREKKERFSLILESASTNQTSMYLCASSHERNEKLFFGSGTQLSVL.

The rearrangement links TRBV2 to TRBJ1-2; the D is unclear. V was clipped by 5 bases and J by 7 bases, with 17 bases between them. Germline V gene data show CDR1 as SNHLY and CDR2 as FYNNEI. The CDR3 extends over 14 amino acids. CDR3: CASSRAAELAGYTF. CDR3 DNA: TGTGCCAGCAGTCGAGCTGCGGAGCTTGCTGGCTACACCTTC.

Only a few counts were recorded for this clone. The J gene is TRBJ2-1, the V gene TRBV19, with TRBD2 matching over 14 bases. The V segment lost 6 bases and the J segment 1 base; nucleotides outside the gene matches: 11. The CDR3 is 19 amino acids. Germline loops: CDR1 LNHDA, CDR2 SQIVND (reference sequence). CDR3 loop: CASRRGTSGRRMSYNEQFF. The CDR3 nucleotides read TGTGCCAGTAGAAGGGGGACTAGCGGGAGAAGGATGTCCTACAATGAGCAGTTCTTC.

The chain couples TRBV7-8 to TRBJ1-4, with a weak D call TRBD1 (5 bases). V lost 5 bases, J lost 0 bases, and 16 bases lay in between. Germline loops: CDR1 SGHVS, CDR2 FQNEAQ. This CDR3 contains 17 residues. The CDR3 region has the DNA TGTGCCAGCAGCCTGACGGAACAGGTGGCAACTAATGAAAAACTGTTTTTT. Translation: CASSLTEQVATNEKLFF.

J is TRBJ2-2 and V is TRBV7-3; 9 bases are shared with TRBD1. Germline trimming cut 5 bases from V and 4 bases from J; bases unmatched to any gene: 5. From germline, CDR1 is SGHTA and CDR2 FQGTGA. This CDR3 contains 15 residues. The CDR3 here is CASSRTGDGTGELFF. CDR3 DNA: TGTGCCAGCAGCCGGACAGGGGACGGCACCGGGGAGCTGTTTTTT. The full variable domain, its missing parts supplied by reference TRBV7-3 and TRBJ2-2, is GAGVSQTPSNKVTEKGKYVELRCDPISGHTALYWYRQSLGQGPEFLIYFQGTGAADDSGLPNDRFFAVRPEGSVSTLKIQRTERGDSAVYLCASSRTGDGTGELFFGEGSRLTVL.

The sample holds a few counts of this clone. This chain uses TRBV5-1 with TRBJ1-2, with D hard to call. The germline V and J ends were trimmed by 1 base and 8 bases, with 15 bases remaining between them. This CDR3 spans 14 amino acids. The germline V gene encodes CDR1 SGHRS and CDR2 YFSETQ. This chain's CDR3 is CASSLHKDTGGYTF. DNA for the CDR3: TGCGCCAGCAGCTTGCATAAGGATACGGGGGGCTACACCTTC.

This clone appeared once. The chain carries TRBV9 and TRBJ2-1, with TRBD2 identical over 10 bases. This CDR3 comprises 14 residues. Germline V gene sequence: CDR1 SGDLS, CDR2 YYNGEE. Trimming cost V 7 bases and J 4 bases; bases outside gene matches: 5. The CDR3 protein is CASSLAGRYNEQFF. The DNA for the CDR3 is TGTGCCAGCTCACTAGCGGGGCGATACAATGAGCAGTTCTTC.

The gene calls are TRBV19 and TRBJ2-1, with 9 bases lining up with TRBD2. The germline gives CDR1 LNHDA, CDR2 SQIVND (reference sequence). The trim removed 7 bases at V and 7 bases at J, leaving 5 bases unmatched. CDR3 length: 13 amino acids. In DNA, the CDR3 is TGTGCCAGTAACCAAGCGGGAGGAAATGAGCAGTTCTTC. Protein: CASNQAGGNEQFF.

The rearrangement links TRBV28 to TRBJ2-7, with 8 bases fitting TRBD2. Trimming at V came to 5 bases and at J to 10 bases, leaving 13 bases not matched to a gene. Germline values: CDR1 MDHEN, CDR2 SYDVKM. The CDR3 is made up of 14 amino acids. The CDR3 nucleotides are TGTGCCAGCAGTACGCCCGGGACTAGTAGGGTTCAGTACTTC. Its translation is CASSTPGTSRVQYF.

The chain uses TRBV4-2 and TRBJ2-1; 9 nucleotides agree with TRBD2. With 0 bases clipped from V and 4 bases from J, the junction kept 4 bases outside the gene matches. Per germline, CDR1 LGHNA and CDR2 YNFKEQ. CDR3 length equals 16 residues. The CDR3 DNA follows: TGTGCCAGCAGCCAAGAGTGGCTAGCGGGGTACAATGAGCAGTTCTTC. Its protein product is CASSQEWLAGYNEQFF.

The chain employs TRBV2 and TRBJ1-2, with 8 bases matching TRBD1. CDR3 length equals 14 residues. Germline trimming cut 6 bases from V and 5 bases from J; bases unmatched to any gene: 8. Germline CDR1 SNHLY, CDR2 FYNNEI. CDR3 DNA: TGTGCCAGCAGAAGGACAGGGCTAATATATGGCTACACCTTC. This codes for CASRRTGLIYGYTF.

The chain employs TRBV5-6 and TRBJ2-5, with D possibly TRBD1 on 5 matching bases. Trimming shortened V by 4 bases and J by 2 bases, and 15 bases separated the two germline ends. The CDR3 contains 15 residues. The germline gives CDR1 SGHDT, CDR2 YYEEEE. The DNA of the CDR3 is TGTGCCAGCAGCAGACTGGGGCCGACTCAAGAGACCCAGTACTTC. This codes for CASSRLGPTQETQYF.

This clone was detected only once. The gene calls are TRBV6-5 and TRBJ1-4, with TRBD1 matching over 8 bases. The germline V gene has CDR1 MNHEY and CDR2 SVGAGI. The V segment lost 6 bases and the J segment 6 bases; nucleotides outside the gene matches: 3. The CDR3 contains 13 residues. CDR3 nucleotides: TGTGCCAGCAGATTGACAGGGGATGAAAAACTGTTTTTT. This gives the protein CASRLTGDEKLFF.

The gene calls are TRBV18 and TRBJ1-4, with TRBD1 as a possible D gene (6 bases). The ends were cut back, 1 base at V and 8 bases at J, with 20 bases in the middle. CDR3 size: 17 residues. Germline V lookup: CDR1 KGHSH, CDR2 LQKENI. The CDR3 bases are TGTGCCAGCTCACCACGCAGCGGGGACACCCCAGGGGAAAAACTGTTTTTT. Amino acid sequence: CASSPRSGDTPGEKLFF.

This chain connects TRBV2 to TRBJ1-6; 7 bases agree with TRBD1. V was clipped by 4 bases and J by 8 bases; unmatched bases: 11. Germline-derived CDR1 and CDR2 are SNHLY and FYNNEI. The CDR3 sequence is 16 residues long. CDR3 nucleotide sequence: TGTGCCAGCAGTGTCTCGGGACAGACAGTCTATTCACCCCTCCACTTT. Residues: CASSVSGQTVYSPLHF.

This chain joins TRBV28 and TRBJ2-7; TRBD2 agrees at 12 bases. The CDR3 runs to 15 residues. The germline V gene encodes CDR1 MDHEN and CDR2 SYDVKM. V gave up 8 bases and J gave up 2 bases; unmatched junction bases: 7. CDR3: CASRPGLAGTYEQYF. The CDR3 bases are TGTGCCAGCCGTCCTGGACTAGCGGGGACCTACGAGCAGTACTTC. Looking up the rest from reference TRBV28 and TRBJ2-7 gives the full variable domain: DVKVTQSSRYLVKRTGEKVFLECVQDMDHENMFWYRQDPGLGLRLIYFSYDVKMKEKGDIPEGYSVSREKKERFSLILESASTNQTSMYLCASRPGLAGTYEQYFGPGTRLTVT.

The chain combines TRBV5-1 with TRBJ2-3; 7 bases align to TRBD2. The CDR3 spans 13 residues. The V and J ends lost 0 bases and 7 bases, in that order; junction bases with no gene match: 2. CDR1 is SGHRS and CDR2 is YFSETQ in the germline V gene. The CDR3: CASSLAGGNTQYF. The CDR3 region has the DNA TGCGCCAGCAGCTTGGCCGGGGGGAATACGCAGTATTTT. Full variable domain (remainder filled in from reference TRBV5-1 and TRBJ2-3): KAGVTQTPRYLIKTRGQQVTLSCSPISGHRSVSWYQQTPGQGLQFLFEYFSETQRNKGNFPGRFSGRQFSNSRSEMNVSTLELGDSALYLCASSLAGGNTQYFGPGTRLTVL.

This chain links TRBV12-3 or TRBV12-4 with TRBJ1-1, with D perhaps TRBD1 (6 bases). The CDR3 extends over 12 amino acids. The germline V and J ends were trimmed by 6 bases and 5 bases, with 10 bases remaining between them. The CDR3 loop reads CASRVGTTEAFF. DNA for the CDR3: TGTGCCAGCAGAGTTGGGACAACTGAAGCTTTCTTT.

The chain uses TRBV18 and TRBJ2-3; the D is unclear. V shed 6 bases and J shed 4 bases, with 14 bases lying between them. The CDR3 is made up of 14 amino acids. The germline gives CDR1 KGHSH, CDR2 LQKENI. DNA for the CDR3: TGTGCCAGCTCCCGAGTAGGCGGTTCAGATACGCAGTATTTT. Translating it yields CASSRVGGSDTQYF.

J is TRBJ2-7 and V is TRBV24-1, with 10 bases matching TRBD1. V gave up 4 bases and J gave up 7 bases; unmatched junction bases: 15. The germline CDR1 and CDR2 sequences are KGHDR and SFDVKD. The CDR3 runs to 17 residues. The CDR3 DNA follows: TGTGCCACCAGTGAATTTAAACCCGGGACAGGGGTGGAGGAGCAGTACTTC. Protein: CATSEFKPGTGVEEQYF.

J is TRBJ2-5 and V is TRBV19; weak D call: TRBD1 (5 bases). V was trimmed by 7 bases and J by 1 base, leaving 19 bases between them. The CDR3 covers 16 residues. Looked up from germline, CDR1 is LNHDA and CDR2 is SQIVND (reference sequence). The CDR3 reads CASTAQGRVFQETQYF. The CDR3, as DNA: TGTGCCAGTACGGCTCAAGGCAGGGTATTCCAAGAGACCCAGTACTTC.

The chain couples TRBV19 to TRBJ2-7; weak D call: TRBD2 (6 bases). V was pared by 8 bases and J by 5 bases, with 22 bases between. The CDR3 loop spans 15 amino acids. CDR1 LNHDA and CDR2 SQIVND come from the germline V gene (reference sequence). CDR3 sequence (DNA): TGTGCCAGTCGGCCCAATAGCGGAGTCAGGGACGAGCAGTACTTC. The encoded protein is CASRPNSGVRDEQYF.

The CDR3 coding sequence is TGTGCCAGCAGCGGGGGACTAGCGGGCAATGAGCAGTTCTTC. Encoded protein: CASSGGLAGNEQFF. The rearrangement uses TRBV9 and TRBJ2-1; 12 bases line up with TRBD2. The trim removed 3 bases at V and 6 bases at J, leaving 1 base unmatched. This CDR3 comprises 14 residues. CDR1 and CDR2 from the germline V gene are SGDLS and YYNGEE. Drawing the rest from reference TRBV9 and TRBJ2-1, the complete variable domain is DSGVTQTPKHLITATGQRVTLRCSPRSGDLSVYWYQQSLDQGLQFLIQYYNGEERAKGNILERFSAQQFPDLHSELNLSSLELGDSALYFCASSGGLAGNEQFFGPGTRLTVL.

The chain has TRBV6-5 and TRBJ2-1; 7 bases match TRBD1. Germline V gene lookup returns CDR1 MNHEY and CDR2 SVGAGI. The CDR3 runs 13 residues. With 7 bases clipped from V and 1 base from J, the junction kept 1 base outside the gene matches. The CDR3 bases are TGTGCCAGCACGACAGGGTCCTACAATGAGCAGTTCTTC. Its protein product is CASTTGSYNEQFF.

J is TRBJ2-7 and V is TRBV27, with 9 bases aligning to TRBD2. This CDR3 has 16 residues. Per the germline V gene, CDR1 is MNHEY and CDR2 is SMNVEV (reference sequence). V was clipped by 4 bases and J by 4 bases; unmatched bases: 11. The CDR3 loop is CASSSLSGSPSYEQYF. The CDR3 DNA sequence: TGTGCCAGCAGTTCCCTTAGCGGGAGTCCCTCATACGAGCAGTACTTC.